This TCR beta chain was recorded in a study of CD8 T cells in ankylosing spondylitis. Study observations and caveats: Disease-linked clones were reportedly significantly enriched in matched ankylosing spondylitis synovial fluid. About 8 highly homologous variants made up a TCR beta motif, and this motif appeared characteristic of ankylosing spondylitis blood.

About this clonotype: Its target is not known.

MiXCR, run by TCRdb on the 5' RACE reads, gives a single entry per CDR3 protein. Of approximately 110,000 distinct CDR3 sequences in the sample, more than 20% were seen once. The ends were cut back, 4 bases at V and 9 bases at J, with 10 bases in the middle. Germline-derived CDR1 and CDR2 are SNHLY and FYNNEI. CDR3 length equals 12 residues. Material for sequencing was synovial fluid, either unsorted or a sorted T cell fraction (not recorded which). The chain is built from TRBV2 and TRBJ1-5; possibly TRBD1 for D (6 bases). The TCR was taken from a male donor with ankylosing spondylitis. The CDR3 DNA sequence: TGTGCCAGCAGTGGGGAGGGGGTGCCCCAGCATTTT. This codes for CASSGEGVPQHF.